The clone carrying this T cell receptor (beta chain) appeared once. The donors were members of the roughly 130-subject validation cohort (separate from the approximately 670-subject first cohort). The data originate from a study of cytomegalovirus exposure and HLA in healthy donors. Only in-frame clones appear in the TCRdb table, and some are missing; sequencing was by immunoSEQ multiplex PCR. The sample has 150,000 to 200,000 clones; just under 85% are singletons. Germline V lookup: CDR1 SGHTA, CDR2 FQGNSA. This CDR3 contains 13 residues. With 1 base removed from V and 5 bases from J, the gap between germline ends came to 6 bases.

This sequence joins TRBV7-2 and TRBJ1-5; the D is unclear. The source is a man aged 25-40 years in good health and CMV-seropositive. The specimen sequenced was PBMCs. DNA for the CDR3: TGTGCCAGCAGCTTAGACGGTCATCAGCCCCAGCATTTT. Translated: CASSLDGHQPQHF.